Shown below are 5 T cell receptor beta chains from a single sample sequenced in a study of shared clonotypes between healthy human individuals. Only in-frame clones appear in the TCRdb table, and some are missing; sequencing was by immunoSEQ multiplex PCR. Among fewer than 850,000 clones listed, about 90% were seen once. Sequenced input: memory CD8+ T cells from PBMCs. As to subset: CD45RO+ cells pooled with CCR7-negative TemRA cells. The receptor source for this set is a man younger than 35 in good health. Some clones in this sample may be carry-over from other donors' samples.

CDR3 DNA: TGCGCCAGCAGCTTGGGGGGACAGGGAACAGATACGCAGTATTTT. As protein: CASSLGGQGTDTQYF. The chain combines TRBV5-1 with TRBJ2-3; 9 nucleotides agree with TRBD1. V gave up 0 bases and J gave up 3 bases; unmatched junction bases: 2. Looked up from germline, CDR1 is SGHRS and CDR2 is YFSETQ. This CDR3 is built from 15 residues.

The chain carries TRBV27 and TRBJ1-4; possible D gene TRBD1, 6 bases. CDR3 length: 14 residues. Germline-derived CDR1 and CDR2 are MNHEY and SMNVEV (reference sequence). V lost 5 bases to trimming and J lost 7 bases, with 14 bases between them. The CDR3 coding sequence is TGTGCCAGCAGTGTCAGGCAGGGGAGTGAAAAACTGTTTTTT. Its translation: CASSVRQGSEKLFF. The entire variable domain, with the rest obtained from reference TRBV27 and TRBJ1-4, is as follows: EAQVTQNPRYLITVTGKKLTVTCSQNMNHEYMSWYRQDPGLGLRQIYYSMNVEVTDKGDVPEGYKVSRKEKRNFPLILESPSPNQTSLYFCASSVRQGSEKLFFGSGTQLSVL.

The chain recombines TRBV11-2 with TRBJ2-1; D tentatively reads TRBD1 or TRBD2 (6 bases each). The ends were cut back, 0 bases at V and 4 bases at J, with 22 bases in the middle. This CDR3 has 19 residues. Germline CDR1 reads SGHAT; CDR2 reads FQNNGV. CDR3 bases: TGTGCCAGCAGCTTAGATAGGGGGAGGACGGGTAGGAGGTACAATGAGCAGTTCTTC. It specifies CASSLDRGRTGRRYNEQFF.

The CDR3 sequence is CASSQVDRPAREQYF. CDR3 bases: TGTGCCAGCAGCCAAGTGGACCGTCCGGCGCGTGAGCAGTACTTC. This rearrangement joins TRBV4-2 to TRBJ2-5; no definite D call. The CDR3 extends over 15 amino acids. The germline CDR1 and CDR2 sequences are LGHNA and YNFKEQ. Trimming took 1 base from V and 11 from J, leaving 20 bases between them.

The chain carries TRBV28 and TRBJ2-7, with unresolved D. The CDR3 runs to 10 residues. The germline V gene has CDR1 MDHEN and CDR2 SYDVKM. Trimming pared 9 bases from V and 3 bases from J, leaving 6 bases between. The CDR3 DNA sequence: TGTGCCAGTGGAGTCTACGAGCAGTACTTC. It translates to CASGVYEQYF.